This T cell receptor beta chain was recovered during a study of post-analysis software for immune sequencing data. Study in general: Relapsing-remitting, secondary progressive and progressive-relapsing forms made up the multiple sclerosis disease courses. Study-wide findings and caveats: Five TRBV segments, TRBV5-6, TRBV5-1 and TRBV20-1 among them, were found more frequent in patients than controls.

The library was made from cDNA and included unique molecular identifiers. TCRdb processed the PCR reads anew with MiXCR; each CDR3 protein has one entry. Of about 800,000 distinct CDR3 sequences in the sample, 25% to 30% were seen once. The V gene's germline CDR1 is SGHRS and CDR2 YFSETQ. The V and J ends lost 4 bases and 4 bases respectively, with 15 bases between them. CDR3 size: 15 residues. As for this clonotype: Its specificity is not known.

This rearrangement joins TRBV5-1 to TRBJ2-1, with D possibly being TRBD1 or TRBD2 (6 bases each). Sequencing used blood. The TCR originated in a girl aged 10-17 years with multiple sclerosis. This CDR3 is CASSLRRGEYNEQFF. Here the CDR3 DNA reads TGCGCCAGCAGCCTAAGGAGGGGGGAGTACAATGAGCAGTTCTTC.